This record covers a single TCR beta chain. The target of this receptor is not known. Within one base of it there is no much larger clone, and no base qualities were kept. These data come from a study of control samples from healthy donors and cancer patients (dated by TCRdb to between 2020 and 2021). Receptor libraries were prepared by the immunoSEQ multiplex PCR assay. This immuneACCESS table, as held by TCRdb, lists in-frame sequences with V and J called but not all clones. Of the missing ones, under half trace to an unresolved V gene in checked studies; the others have no known cause. The sample table lists around 41,000 clones, about 94% of them with a count of one. The leading ten clones occupy approximately 24% of the sample. Trimming costs V 8 bases and J 7 bases, and their ends lie 11 bases apart. The cysteine opens and the phenylalanine closes a CDR3 of 11 amino acids. The sequence is cut down to CDR3 DNA, 33 bases in frame from base 1. CDR1 and CDR2 are drawn from the germline V gene (reference sequence): WNHNN, SYGVQD.

This clonotype was obtained from a man between 60 and 75 years old in good health. The sequence links TRBV10-1 to TRBJ1-1; TRBD1 is a possible D gene, resting on 6 matching bases. Sequenced: blood. CDR3 protein: CASGDKFEAFF. The sequenced DNA is TGCGCCAGCGGGGACAAGTTTGAAGCTTTCTTT.